This TCR beta chain was recovered during a study of T-cell reconstitution after alpha-beta-depleted transplantation in children. Unique molecular identifiers were used to barcode this TCRbeta library. TCRdb fed the PCR reads into MiXCR, producing one record per CDR3 protein. The data show hundreds of thousands of distinct CDR3 sequences, about an eighth seen once. Trimming took off 5 bases at V and 2 bases at J, with 21 bases between the two ends. Germline CDR1 SEHNR, CDR2 FQNEAQ (reference sequence). The CDR3 totals 17 residues. The J gene is TRBJ2-5, the V gene TRBV7-9, with D maybe TRBD1 (7 bases). The source of this sequence is a male patient aged 10 to 17 who had a stem cell transplant for acute myeloid leukemia, so the T cells may come from the graft donor. Sequenced here: PBMCs, mostly from graft donor cells, sampled 360 days after TCRalphabeta/CD19-depleted stem cell transplant. CDR3 sequence reads: CASSHSWRDRAQETQYF. The CDR3 bases are TGTGCCAGCAGCCATAGCTGGCGGGACAGAGCGCAAGAGACCCAGTACTTC.